The next 4 T cell receptor beta chains were all read from a single sample in a study of blood T cells in healthy people across ages. A J-beta primer mix and a sample-barcoded 5' primer were used in a second PCR of about 7 to 12 cycles. TCRdb reprocessed the 5' RACE reads with MiXCR, giving one entry per CDR3 protein. The sample has 1.5 million to 2 million distinct CDR3 sequences, about 32% seen once. Sequencing input: blood. The receptor source for this set is a woman aged 25 to 39 in good health.

In this sample, this clonotype turned up a few times. The V call is TRBV25-1, the J call TRBJ2-3; D could derive from TRBD1 or TRBD2 (5 bases each). The V and J ends lost 5 bases and 7 bases respectively, with 16 bases between them. This CDR3 region has 14 residues. Germline-derived CDR1 and CDR2 are MGHDK and SYGVNS. The CDR3 DNA reads as TGTGCCAGCAGTCCCGGGACCTCTCCAAATACGCAGTATTTT. It encodes CASSPGTSPNTQYF. The full variable domain, with the rest looked up from reference TRBV25-1 and TRBJ2-3, is EADIYQTPRYLVIGTGKKITLECSQTMGHDKMYWYQQDPGMELHLIHYSYGVNSTEKGDLSSESTVSRIRTEHFPLTLESARPSHTSQYLCASSPGTSPNTQYFGPGTRLTVL.

The CDR3 bases are TGCGCCAGCAGCGTACTAGCGATGGAGACCCAGTACTTC. Its translation: CASSVLAMETQYF. V and J are TRBV4-1 and TRBJ2-5; 7 bases are a match to TRBD2. Germline trimming cut 5 bases from V and 5 bases from J; bases unmatched to any gene: 5. Looked up from germline, CDR1 is MGHRA and CDR2 is YSYEKL. The CDR3 runs to 13 residues.

This clonotype has a count of ten or more. This sequence joins TRBV20-1 and TRBJ2-1; 10 bases are a match to TRBD2. Germline assignment: CDR1 DFQATT and CDR2 SNEGSKA (reference sequence). V was clipped by 2 bases and J by 6 bases; unmatched bases: 13. The CDR3 is made up of 17 amino acids. CDR3 protein: CSARKPAPASGSNEQFF. The CDR3, as DNA: TGCAGTGCTAGAAAGCCTGCGCCGGCTAGCGGGAGCAATGAGCAGTTCTTC.

This rearrangement joins TRBV20-1 to TRBJ2-1; 9 nucleotides line up with TRBD2. This CDR3 contains 15 residues. CDR1 is DFQATT, CDR2 SNEGSKA, per germline (reference sequence). With 2 bases clipped from V and 9 bases from J, the junction kept 11 bases outside the gene matches. The CDR3 sequence is CSARNSGGADSEQFF. CDR3 coding DNA: TGCAGTGCTAGAAATAGCGGGGGCGCAGACAGTGAGCAGTTCTTC.